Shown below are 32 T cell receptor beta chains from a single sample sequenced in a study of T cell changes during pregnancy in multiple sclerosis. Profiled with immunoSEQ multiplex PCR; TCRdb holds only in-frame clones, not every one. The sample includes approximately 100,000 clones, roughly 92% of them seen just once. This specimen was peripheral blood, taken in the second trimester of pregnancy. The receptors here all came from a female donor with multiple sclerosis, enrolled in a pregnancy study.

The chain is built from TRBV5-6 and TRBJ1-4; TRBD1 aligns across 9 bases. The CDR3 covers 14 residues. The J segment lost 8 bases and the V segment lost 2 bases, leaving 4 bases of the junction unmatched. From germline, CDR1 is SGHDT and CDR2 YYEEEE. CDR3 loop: CASSFWTGVEKLFF. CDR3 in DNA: TGTGCCAGCAGCTTTTGGACAGGGGTGGAAAAACTGTTTTTT.

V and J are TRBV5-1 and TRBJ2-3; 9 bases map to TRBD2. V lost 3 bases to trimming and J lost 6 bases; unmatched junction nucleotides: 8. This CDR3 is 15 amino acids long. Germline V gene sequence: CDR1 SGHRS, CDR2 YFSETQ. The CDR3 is CASSSGSGSGDTQYF. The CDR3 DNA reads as TGCGCCAGCAGCTCTGGTAGCGGGAGCGGGGATACGCAGTATTTT.

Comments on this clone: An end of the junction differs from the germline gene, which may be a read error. This CDR3 reads CALGQGPSGRGYTF. For the CDR3, the DNA is TGCGCACTGGGACAGGGGCCGTCGGGTAGAGGCTACACCTTC. This chain connects TRBV28 to TRBJ1-2; 10 positions agree with TRBD1. The CDR3 loop spans 14 amino acids. Germline V CDR1 and CDR2: MDHEN, SYDVKM.

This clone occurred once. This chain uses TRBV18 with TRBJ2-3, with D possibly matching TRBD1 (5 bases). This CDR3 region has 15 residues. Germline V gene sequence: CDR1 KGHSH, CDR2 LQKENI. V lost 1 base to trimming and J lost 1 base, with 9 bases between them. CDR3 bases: TGTGCCAGCTCACCACGGAAGACAGGCACAGATACGCAGTATTTT. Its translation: CASSPRKTGTDTQYF.

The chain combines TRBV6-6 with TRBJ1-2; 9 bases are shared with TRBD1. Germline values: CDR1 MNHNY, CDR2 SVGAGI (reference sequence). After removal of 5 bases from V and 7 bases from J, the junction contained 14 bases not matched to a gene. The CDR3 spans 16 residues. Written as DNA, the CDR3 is TGTGCCAGCAGTGTCCCACAGGGGGCGCGTAACGGTGGCTACACCTTC. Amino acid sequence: CASSVPQGARNGGYTF.

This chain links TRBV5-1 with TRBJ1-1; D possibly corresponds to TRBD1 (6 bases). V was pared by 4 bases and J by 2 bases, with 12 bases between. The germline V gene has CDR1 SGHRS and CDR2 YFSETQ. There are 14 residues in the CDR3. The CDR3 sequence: CASSVGGLNTEAFF. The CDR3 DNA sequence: TGCGCCAGCAGCGTGGGGGGGCTTAACACTGAAGCTTTCTTT.

CDR3 residues: CASSYGTGTGETQYF. CDR3 nucleotide sequence: TGTGCCAGCAGCTACGGAACCGGGACAGGAGAGACCCAGTACTTC. The rearrangement joins TRBV5-6 to TRBJ2-5; 8 positions match TRBD1. V lost 3 bases and J lost 4; bases outside the gene matches: 8. CDR3 size: 15 residues. From germline, CDR1 is SGHDT and CDR2 YYEEEE.

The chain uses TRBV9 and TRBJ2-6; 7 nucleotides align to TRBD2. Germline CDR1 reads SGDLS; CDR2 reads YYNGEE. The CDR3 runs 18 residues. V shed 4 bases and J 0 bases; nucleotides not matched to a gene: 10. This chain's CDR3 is CASSPRAVAGSGANVLTF. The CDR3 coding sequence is TGTGCCAGCAGCCCCCGGGCAGTAGCGGGCTCTGGGGCCAACGTCCTGACTTTC.

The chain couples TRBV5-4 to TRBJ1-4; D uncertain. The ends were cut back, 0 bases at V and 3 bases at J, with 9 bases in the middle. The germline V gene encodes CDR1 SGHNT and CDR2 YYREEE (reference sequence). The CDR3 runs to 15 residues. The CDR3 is CASSLAPTSNEKLFF. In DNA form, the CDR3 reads TGTGCCAGCAGCTTGGCCCCGACTTCTAATGAAAAACTGTTTTTT.

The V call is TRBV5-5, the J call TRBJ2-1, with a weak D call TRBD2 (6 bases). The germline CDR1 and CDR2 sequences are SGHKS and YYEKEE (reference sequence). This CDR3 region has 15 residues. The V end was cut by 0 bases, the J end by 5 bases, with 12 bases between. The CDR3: CASSLDPPGDNEQFF. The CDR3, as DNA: TGTGCCAGCAGCTTGGATCCCCCGGGGGACAATGAGCAGTTCTTC.

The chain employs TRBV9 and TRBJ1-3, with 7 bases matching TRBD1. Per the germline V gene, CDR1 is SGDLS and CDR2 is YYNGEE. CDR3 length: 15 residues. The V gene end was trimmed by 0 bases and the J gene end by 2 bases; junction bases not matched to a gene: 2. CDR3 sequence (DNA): TGTGCCAGCAGCGTAGCACAGGGGCCTGGAAACACCATATATTTT. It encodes CASSVAQGPGNTIYF.

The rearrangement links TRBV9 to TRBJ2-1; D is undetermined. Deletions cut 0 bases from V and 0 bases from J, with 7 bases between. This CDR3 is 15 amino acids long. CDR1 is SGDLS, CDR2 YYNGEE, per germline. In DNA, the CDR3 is TGTGCCAGCAGCGTAGACCTGAGCTCCTACAATGAGCAGTTCTTC. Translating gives CASSVDLSSYNEQFF.

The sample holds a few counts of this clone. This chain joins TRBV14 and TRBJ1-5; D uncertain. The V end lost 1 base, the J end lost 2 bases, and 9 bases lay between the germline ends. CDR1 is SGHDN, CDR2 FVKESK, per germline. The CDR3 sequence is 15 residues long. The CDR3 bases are TGTGCCAGCAGCCAAGGGACTTCGGGCAATCAGCCCCAGCATTTT. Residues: CASSQGTSGNQPQHF.

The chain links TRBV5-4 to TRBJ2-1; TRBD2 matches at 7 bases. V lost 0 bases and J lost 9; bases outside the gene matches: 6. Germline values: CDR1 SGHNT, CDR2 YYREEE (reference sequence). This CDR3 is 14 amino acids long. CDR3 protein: CASSLAAGVGEQFF. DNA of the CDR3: TGTGCCAGCAGCTTGGCGGCGGGAGTGGGTGAGCAGTTCTTC.

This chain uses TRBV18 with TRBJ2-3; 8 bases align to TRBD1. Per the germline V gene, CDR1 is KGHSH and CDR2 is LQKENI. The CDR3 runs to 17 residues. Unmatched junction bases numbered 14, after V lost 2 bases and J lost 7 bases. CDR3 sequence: CASSPSGDRFGTNTQYF. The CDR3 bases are TGTGCCAGCTCACCAAGTGGGGACAGGTTCGGTACAAATACGCAGTATTTT.

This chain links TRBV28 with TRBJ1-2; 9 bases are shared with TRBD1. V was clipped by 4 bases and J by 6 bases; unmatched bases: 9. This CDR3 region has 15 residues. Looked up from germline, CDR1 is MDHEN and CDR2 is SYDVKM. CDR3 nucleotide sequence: TGTGCCAGCAGTTGGTCGGGACAGGGACTGGATGGCTACACCTTC. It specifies CASSWSGQGLDGYTF.

The CDR3 DNA reads TGTGCCAGCACCCTACTAGCGGGAGATCAGAAGCAGTACTTC. It specifies CASTLLAGDQKQYF. The chain couples TRBV27 to TRBJ2-7, with TRBD2 identical over 11 bases. With 7 bases clipped from V and 8 bases from J, the junction kept 10 bases outside the gene matches. This CDR3 is built from 14 residues. Germline V lookup: CDR1 MNHEY, CDR2 SMNVEV (reference sequence).

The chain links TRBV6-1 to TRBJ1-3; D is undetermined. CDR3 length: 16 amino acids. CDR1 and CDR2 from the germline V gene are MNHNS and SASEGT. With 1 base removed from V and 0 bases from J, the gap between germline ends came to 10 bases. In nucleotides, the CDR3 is TGTGCCAGCAGTGAAGATCTAGTTCGCTCTGGAAACACCATATATTTT. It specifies CASSEDLVRSGNTIYF.

DNA for the CDR3: TGTGCCAGCAGCTTGAACCACCTGGTCCCGGCTGGGGCCAACGTCCTGACTTTC. Amino acids: CASSLNHLVPAGANVLTF. J is TRBJ2-6 and V is TRBV7-3; D unclear. The CDR3 consists of 18 residues. V was trimmed by 3 bases and J by 2 bases, leaving 17 bases between them. Per germline, CDR1 SGHTA and CDR2 FQGTGA.

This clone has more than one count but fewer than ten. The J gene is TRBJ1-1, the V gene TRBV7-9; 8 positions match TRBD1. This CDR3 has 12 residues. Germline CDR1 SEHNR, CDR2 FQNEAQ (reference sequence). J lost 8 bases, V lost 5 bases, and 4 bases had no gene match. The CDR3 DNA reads TGTGCCAGCAGCAGACGACAGGGGGAAGCTTTCTTT. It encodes CASSRRQGEAFF.

CDR3 DNA sequence: TGTGCCAGCAGCTTAACGGGAGAGGGGGATACGCAGTATTTT. This encodes CASSLTGEGDTQYF. The chain has TRBV7-8 and TRBJ2-3, with a possible D match to TRBD2 (6 bases). Trimming removed 2 bases at V and 6 bases at J, with 12 bases between. CDR1 and CDR2 (germline): SGHVS, FQNEAQ. The CDR3 spans 14 residues.

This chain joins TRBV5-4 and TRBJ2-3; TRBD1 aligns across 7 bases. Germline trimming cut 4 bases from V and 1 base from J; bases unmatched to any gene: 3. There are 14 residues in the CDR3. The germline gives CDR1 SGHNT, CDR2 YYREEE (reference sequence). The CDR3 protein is CASSPGQGTDTQYF. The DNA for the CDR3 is TGTGCCAGCAGCCCTGGACAGGGCACAGATACGCAGTATTTT.

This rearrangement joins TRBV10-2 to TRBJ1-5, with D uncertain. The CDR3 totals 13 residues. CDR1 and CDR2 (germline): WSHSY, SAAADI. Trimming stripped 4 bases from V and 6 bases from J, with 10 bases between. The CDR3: CASSASLSQPQHF. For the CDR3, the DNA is TGCGCCAGCAGTGCGTCTTTATCTCAGCCCCAGCATTTT.

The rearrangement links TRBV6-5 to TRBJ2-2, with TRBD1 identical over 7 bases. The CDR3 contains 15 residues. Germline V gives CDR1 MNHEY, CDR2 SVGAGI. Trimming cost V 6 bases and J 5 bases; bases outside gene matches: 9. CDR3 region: CASRRQGSRTGELFF. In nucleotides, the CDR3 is TGTGCCAGCAGACGACAGGGCTCCAGGACCGGGGAGCTGTTTTTT.

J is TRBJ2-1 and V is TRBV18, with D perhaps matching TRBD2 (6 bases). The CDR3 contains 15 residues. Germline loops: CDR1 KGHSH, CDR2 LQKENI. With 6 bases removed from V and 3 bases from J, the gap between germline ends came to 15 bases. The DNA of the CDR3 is TGTGCCAGCTCCCATAGCGGAACATTCTACAATGAGCAGTTCTTC. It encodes CASSHSGTFYNEQFF.

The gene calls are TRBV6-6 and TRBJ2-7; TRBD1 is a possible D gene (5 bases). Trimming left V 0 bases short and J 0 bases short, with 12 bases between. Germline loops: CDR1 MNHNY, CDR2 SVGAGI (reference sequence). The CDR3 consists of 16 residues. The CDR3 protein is CASSYSAGSYSYEQYF. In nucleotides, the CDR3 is TGTGCCAGCAGTTACTCGGCAGGGTCGTACTCCTACGAGCAGTACTTC.

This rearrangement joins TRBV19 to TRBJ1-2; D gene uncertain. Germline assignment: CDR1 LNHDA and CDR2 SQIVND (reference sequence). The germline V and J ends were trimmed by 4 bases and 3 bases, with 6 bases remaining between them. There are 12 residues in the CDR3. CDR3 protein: CASSRRDYGYTF. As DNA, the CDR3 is TGTGCCAGTAGTAGGAGGGACTATGGCTACACCTTC.

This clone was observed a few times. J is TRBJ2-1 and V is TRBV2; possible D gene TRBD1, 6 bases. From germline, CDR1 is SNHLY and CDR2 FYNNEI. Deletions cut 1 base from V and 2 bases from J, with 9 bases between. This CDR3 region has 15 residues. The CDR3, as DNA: TGTGCCAGCAGTGAAGTGCAGGGGCCCTACAATGAGCAGTTCTTC. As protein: CASSEVQGPYNEQFF.

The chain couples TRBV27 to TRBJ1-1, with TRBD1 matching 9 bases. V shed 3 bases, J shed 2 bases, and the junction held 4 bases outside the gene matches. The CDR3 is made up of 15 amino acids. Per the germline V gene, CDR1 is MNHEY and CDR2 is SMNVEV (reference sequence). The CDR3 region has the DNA TGTGCCAGCAGTTTCGGGACAGGGATTAACACTGAAGCTTTCTTT. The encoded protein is CASSFGTGINTEAFF.

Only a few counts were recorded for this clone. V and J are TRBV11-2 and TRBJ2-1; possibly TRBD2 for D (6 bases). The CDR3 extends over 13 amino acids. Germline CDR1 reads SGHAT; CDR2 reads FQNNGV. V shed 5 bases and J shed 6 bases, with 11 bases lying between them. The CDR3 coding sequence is TGTGCCAGCAGCCCAGGAGGGCCCAATGAGCAGTTCTTC. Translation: CASSPGGPNEQFF.

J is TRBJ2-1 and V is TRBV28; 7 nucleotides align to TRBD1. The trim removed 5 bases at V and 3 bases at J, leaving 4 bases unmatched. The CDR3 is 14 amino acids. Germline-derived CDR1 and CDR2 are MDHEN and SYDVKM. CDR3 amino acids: CASSPGDSYNEQFF. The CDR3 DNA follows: TGTGCCAGCAGTCCCGGGGACAGCTACAATGAGCAGTTCTTC.

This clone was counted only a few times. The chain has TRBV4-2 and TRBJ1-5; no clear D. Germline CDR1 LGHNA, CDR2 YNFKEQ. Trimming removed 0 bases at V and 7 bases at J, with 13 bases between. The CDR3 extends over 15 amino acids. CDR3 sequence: CASSQDLQVGQPQHF. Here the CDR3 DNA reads TGTGCCAGCAGCCAAGATCTCCAGGTTGGACAGCCCCAGCATTTT.